Sequencing of this TCR beta chain was carried out in a study of CD8 T cells in ankylosing spondylitis. Whole-study results and caveats: Prior work had noted some motif variants in reactive arthritis blood and synovial fluid. A motif of roughly eight highly homologous TCR beta variants was seen as apparently characteristic of ankylosing spondylitis blood.

Points on this clonotype: The antigen is unknown.

Quantitative molecular-barcoded 5'-RACE generated the TCR beta libraries. TCRdb analysed the 5' RACE reads with MiXCR anew, one entry per CDR3 protein. The sample includes about 540,000 distinct CDR3 sequences, about 12% seen only once; the top ten take around 6.8%. This CDR3 region has 15 residues. Germline V gene data show CDR1 as KGHDR and CDR2 as SFDVKD. Trimming left V 9 bases short and J 5 bases short, with 19 bases between. This receptor was obtained from a male donor with ankylosing spondylitis. The chain employs TRBV24-1 and TRBJ2-1; a possible D gene is TRBD2 (6 bases). The specimen was blood, either unsorted or a sorted T cell fraction (not recorded which). The CDR3 sequence: CATSPRWRANNEQFF. CDR3 bases: TGTGCCACCTCCCCCCGCTGGAGGGCAAACAATGAGCAGTTCTTC.